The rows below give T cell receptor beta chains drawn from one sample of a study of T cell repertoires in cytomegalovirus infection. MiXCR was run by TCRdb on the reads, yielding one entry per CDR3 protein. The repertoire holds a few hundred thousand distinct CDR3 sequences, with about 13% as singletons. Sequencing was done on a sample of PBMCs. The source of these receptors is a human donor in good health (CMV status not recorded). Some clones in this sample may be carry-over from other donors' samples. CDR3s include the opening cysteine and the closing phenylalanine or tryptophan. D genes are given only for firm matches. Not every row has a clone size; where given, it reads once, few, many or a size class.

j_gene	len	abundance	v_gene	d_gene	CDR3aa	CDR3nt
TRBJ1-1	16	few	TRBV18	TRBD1	CASSQDRPGVNTEAFF	TGTGCCAGCTCACAGGACAGGCCGGGGGTTAACACTGAAGCTTTCTTT
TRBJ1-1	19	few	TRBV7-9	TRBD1	CASSPEEASRQGRDTEAFF	TGTGCCAGCAGCCCCGAGGAGGCGTCGCGACAGGGTAGGGACACTGAAGCTTTCTTT
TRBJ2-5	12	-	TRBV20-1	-	CSARTGQETQYF	TGCAGTGCCCGGACTGGACAAGAGACCCAGTACTTC
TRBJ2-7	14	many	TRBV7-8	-	CASSLTDKSYEQYF	TGTGCCAGCAGCTTAACTGACAAGTCATACGAGCAGTACTTC
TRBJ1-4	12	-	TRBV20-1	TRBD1	CSVKDRAEKLFF	TGCAGTGTTAAGGACAGGGCTGAAAAACTGTTTTTT
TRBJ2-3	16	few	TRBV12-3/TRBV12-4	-	CASSIRQPIDTDTQYF	TGTGCCAGCAGCATTAGACAGCCAATTGATACAGATACGCAGTATTTT
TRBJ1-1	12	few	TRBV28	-	CASSLYRTEAFF	TGTGCCAGCAGTTTATATCGCACTGAAGCTTTCTTT
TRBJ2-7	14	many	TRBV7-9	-	CASSLSTGSYEQYF	TGTGCCAGCAGCTTAAGTACAGGGTCCTACGAGCAGTACTTC
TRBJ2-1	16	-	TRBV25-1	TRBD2	CASSRPAGGFYNEQFF	TGTGCCAGCAGTAGGCCGGCGGGGGGTTTCTACAATGAGCAGTTCTTC
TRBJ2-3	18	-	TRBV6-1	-	CASSAASGGGRGTDTQYF	TGTGCCAGCAGTGCCGCGTCAGGGGGGGGCCGCGGCACAGATACGCAGTATTTT
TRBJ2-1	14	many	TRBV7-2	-	CASSFRTINNEQFF	TGTGCCAGCAGCTTCAGGACCATAAACAATGAGCAGTTCTTC
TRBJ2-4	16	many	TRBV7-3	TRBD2	CASSSGLAGGRNIQYF	TGTGCCAGCAGCTCAGGACTAGCGGGGGGTAGAAACATTCAGTACTTC
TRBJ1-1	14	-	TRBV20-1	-	CSARIGRTSSEAFF	TGCAGTGCTAGAATCGGTCGGACGAGCTCTGAAGCTTTCTTT
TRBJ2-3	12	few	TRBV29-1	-	CSVDEGTDTQYF	TGCAGCGTTGATGAGGGCACAGATACGCAGTATTTT
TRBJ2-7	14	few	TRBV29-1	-	CSVEDGTGLGEQYF	TGCAGCGTTGAAGACGGGACGGGCCTGGGAGAGCAGTACTTC
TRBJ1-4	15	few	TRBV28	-	CASSSPTLDNEKLFF	TGTGCCAGCAGTTCTCCGACACTCGATAATGAAAAACTGTTTTTT
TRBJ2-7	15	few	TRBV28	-	CASGYYSIRSYEQYF	TGTGCCAGCGGATATTATAGTATTAGATCCTACGAGCAGTACTTC
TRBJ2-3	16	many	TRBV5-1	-	CASSLGTASSTDTQYF	TGCGCCAGCAGCTTGGGGACAGCAAGTAGCACAGATACGCAGTATTTT
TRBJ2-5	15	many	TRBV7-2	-	CASSLPGRIQETQYF	TGTGCCAGCAGCCTACCGGGACGGATACAAGAGACCCAGTACTTC
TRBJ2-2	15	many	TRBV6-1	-	CASSSVQGGGGELFF	TGTGCCAGCAGCTCCGTCCAGGGGGGTGGCGGGGAGCTGTTTTTT
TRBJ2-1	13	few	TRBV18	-	CASSPESVNEQFF	TGTGCCAGCTCCCCCGAGTCGGTCAATGAGCAGTTCTTC
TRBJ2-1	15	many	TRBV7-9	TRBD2	CASSNPGLAGREQFF	TGTGCCAGCAGCAACCCGGGACTAGCGGGTAGGGAGCAGTTCTTC
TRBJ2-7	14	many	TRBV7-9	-	CASSGMTETYEQYF	TGTGCCAGCAGCGGTATGACAGAGACCTACGAGCAGTACTTC
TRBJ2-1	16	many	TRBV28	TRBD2	CASSLELAGVGNEQFF	TGTGCCAGCAGTTTAGAGCTAGCGGGAGTTGGGAATGAGCAGTTCTTC
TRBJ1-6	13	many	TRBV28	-	CASSLDDLSPLHF	TGTGCCAGCAGTCTAGATGACCTCTCACCCCTCCACTTT
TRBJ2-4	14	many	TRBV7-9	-	CASSLDGVLSIQYF	TGTGCCAGCAGCTTAGATGGCGTTTTGAGCATTCAGTACTTC
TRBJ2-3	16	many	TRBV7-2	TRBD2	CASSPNAGGRTDTQYF	TGTGCCAGCAGCCCGAATGCGGGAGGGAGGACAGATACGCAGTATTTT
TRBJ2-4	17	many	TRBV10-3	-	CAISENRRDPTKNIQYF	TGTGCCATCAGTGAGAATAGAAGGGACCCCACCAAAAACATTCAGTACTTC
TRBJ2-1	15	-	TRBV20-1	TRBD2	CSAEPRRLAGGEQFF	TGCAGTGCTGAGCCTCGAAGGTTAGCGGGAGGCGAGCAGTTCTTC
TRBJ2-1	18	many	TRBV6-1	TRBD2	CASSKVLLAGASYNEQFF	TGTGCCAGCAGTAAAGTCCTCCTTGCGGGAGCTTCCTACAATGAGCAGTTCTTC
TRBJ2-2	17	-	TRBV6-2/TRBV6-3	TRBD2	CASSFTPGLADTGELFF	TGTGCCAGCAGCTTCACTCCGGGACTAGCGGACACCGGGGAGCTGTTTTTT
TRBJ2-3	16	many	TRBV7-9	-	CASTPGIRLSTDTQYF	TGTGCCAGCACCCCCGGGATCCGCCTTAGCACAGATACGCAGTATTTT
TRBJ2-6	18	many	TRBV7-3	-	CASSFAGTASSGANVLTF	TGTGCCAGCAGCTTTGCGGGGACAGCAAGCTCTGGGGCCAACGTCCTGACTTTC
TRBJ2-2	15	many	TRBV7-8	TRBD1	CASSLIQGDGGELFF	TGTGCCAGCAGCTTAATCCAGGGGGATGGCGGGGAGCTGTTTTTT
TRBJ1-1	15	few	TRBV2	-	CASSELAGLETEAFF	TGTGCCAGCAGTGAACTGGCAGGGTTGGAAACTGAAGCTTTCTTT
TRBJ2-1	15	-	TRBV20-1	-	CSARVPSSGHNEQFF	TGCAGTGCTAGAGTCCCGTCGTCGGGGCACAATGAGCAGTTCTTC
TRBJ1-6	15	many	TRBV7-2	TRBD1	CASSLGQGIGSPLHF	TGTGCCAGCAGCTTGGGACAGGGTATCGGTTCACCCCTCCACTTT
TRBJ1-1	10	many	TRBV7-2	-	CASRPAEAFF	TGTGCCAGCAGACCGGCTGAAGCTTTCTTT
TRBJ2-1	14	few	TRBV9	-	CASSANPQAHEQFF	TGTGCCAGCAGCGCCAACCCCCAGGCCCATGAGCAGTTCTTC
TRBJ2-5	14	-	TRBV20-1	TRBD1	CSARRGTGGETQYF	TGCAGTGCTAGGAGAGGGACAGGGGGGGAGACCCAGTACTTC
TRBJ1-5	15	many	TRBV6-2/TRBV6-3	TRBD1	CASSRTGGGNQPQHF	TGTGCCAGCAGCCGTACAGGGGGTGGCAATCAGCCCCAGCATTTT